This T cell receptor (beta chain) was observed in a study of blood T cell repertoires in COVID-19. Study-wide context: Nucleic acid was either cDNA or gDNA, and it came from T cells, B-cell-depleted T cells, or PBMCs.

As originally analysed: Using reference gene primer amplification, nucleated cell counts were estimated. Repertoires were generated with immunoSEQ multiplex PCR, while TCRdb's copy carries only in-frame clones and drops some. V and J calls and clone size are copied from that table; D and trimming were computed from the DNA. The table lists more than 200,000 clones, around 82% of them singletons. Germline loops: CDR1 KGHDR, CDR2 SFDVKD. The CDR3 has 15 amino acids. The V end lost 2 bases, the J end lost 2 bases, and 6 bases lay between the germline ends. This TCR derives from a man between 50 and 59 years old with active or convalescent COVID-19. V and J are TRBV24-1 and TRBJ1-6, with unresolved D. The specimen was peripheral blood. Here the CDR3 reads CATSDSGAYNSPLHF. CDR3 DNA: TGTGCCACCAGTGATTCCGGGGCCTATAATTCACCCCTCCACTTT.